This TCR beta chain is drawn from a study of shared clonotypes between healthy human individuals. Study-level information: Per donor, three plates held CD4 naive cells, three held CD4 memory, two held CD8 naive and one held CD8 memory. Study findings and constraints: A reduction in generation probabilities was seen for non-shared clonotypes relative to those shared by all four donors. Researchers sampled only blood; tissue repertoires likely differ. Approximately 4.9% of naive CD4 clonotypes were shared across a few donors.

CD45RO negativity and positive selection for CCR7 defined naive CD8 cells, a population that excluded terminally differentiated effector memory CD45RA+ cells. About this clone itself: Its matching antigen is unknown.

The CDR3 consists of 15 residues. Germline values: CDR1 WNHNN, CDR2 SYGVQD (reference sequence). The ends were cut back, 2 bases at V and 2 bases at J, with 9 bases in the middle. Generated by immunoSEQ multiplex PCR, the TCRdb table keeps only in-frame clones and is missing some. In the table there are 550,000 to 750,000 clones, about 92% of which are singletons. What was sequenced was naive CD8+ T cells sorted from blood. The origin of this receptor is a young man in good health. The chain recombines TRBV10-1 with TRBJ2-2, with D possibly being TRBD1 (6 bases). The CDR3: CASSEATGNTGELFF. DNA for the CDR3: TGCGCCAGCAGTGAGGCGACAGGAAACACCGGGGAGCTGTTTTTT.